These 3 T cell receptor beta chains originate from one sample sequenced in a study of cytomegalovirus exposure and HLA in healthy donors (dated 2017 in TCRdb). Libraries were made using the immunoSEQ multiplex PCR assay. For the multiplex PCR, a mixture combining 60 forward primers for TCR Vbeta segments and 13 reverse primers for TCR Jbeta segments was used. This immuneACCESS table, as held by TCRdb, lists in-frame sequences with V and J called but not all clones. Of the missing ones, under half trace to an unresolved V gene in checked studies; the others have no known cause. In all, the sample holds 200,000 to 300,000 clones, and more than 75% of those were seen once. 5.4% of the sample rests with the top ten. The material sequenced was PBMCs. Every receptor here comes from a woman in her thirties or forties in good health and CMV-seropositive.

The chain carries TRBV4-3 and TRBJ1-2, with TRBD1 matching over 7 bases. The germline V gene encodes CDR1 LGHNA and CDR2 YSLEER. J lost 1 base, V lost 4 bases, and 3 bases had no gene match. The CDR3 sequence is 14 residues long. For the CDR3, the DNA is TGCGCCAGCAGCCGGGACAGAAATAACTATGGCTACACCTTC. Amino acids: CASSRDRNNYGYTF.

The gene calls are TRBV11-3 and TRBJ1-3; D is perhaps TRBD1 (5 bases). Looked up from germline, CDR1 is SGHNT and CDR2 is YENEEA. V lost 1 base, J lost 4 bases, and 11 bases lay in between. The CDR3 is 15 residues long. In DNA form, the CDR3 reads TGTGCCAGCAGCTTAGGGGGGGACGTCGGAAACACCATATATTTT. Amino acids: CASSLGGDVGNTIYF.

V usage is TRBV19 and J usage is TRBJ2-5, with TRBD2 matching 7 bases. The CDR3 is made up of 16 amino acids. With 5 bases clipped from V and 2 bases from J, the junction kept 11 bases outside the gene matches. Germline CDR1 LNHDA, CDR2 SQIVND (reference sequence). The CDR3 reads CASSLRGSGSQETQYF. The CDR3 DNA follows: TGTGCCAGTAGTTTGAGGGGTAGCGGGTCTCAAGAGACCCAGTACTTC.